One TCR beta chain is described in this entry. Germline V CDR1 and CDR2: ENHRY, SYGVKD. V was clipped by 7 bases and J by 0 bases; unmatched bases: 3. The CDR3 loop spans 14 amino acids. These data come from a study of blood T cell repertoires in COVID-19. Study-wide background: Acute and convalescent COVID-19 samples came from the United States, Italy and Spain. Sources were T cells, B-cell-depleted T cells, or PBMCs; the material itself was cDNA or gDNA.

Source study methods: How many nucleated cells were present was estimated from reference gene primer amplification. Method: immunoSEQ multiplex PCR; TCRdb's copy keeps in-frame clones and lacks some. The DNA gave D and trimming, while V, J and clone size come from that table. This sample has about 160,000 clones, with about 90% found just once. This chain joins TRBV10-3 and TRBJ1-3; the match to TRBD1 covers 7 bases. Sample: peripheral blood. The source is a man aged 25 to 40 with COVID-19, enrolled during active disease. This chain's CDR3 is CAITRDSSGNTIYF. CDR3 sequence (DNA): TGTGCCATCACCCGGGACAGCTCTGGAAACACCATATATTTT.